Below, 26 T cell receptor beta chains from the same sample are listed, as sequenced in a study of blood T cell repertoires in COVID-19. Measured with immunoSEQ multiplex PCR; TCRdb has only the in-frame clones, and not every one. The sample contains about 170,000 clones, roughly 91% of which appear only once. The sample taken for sequencing was peripheral blood. The source is a man aged 50 or older who had recovered from COVID-19.

Here the CDR3 reads CASKEGASNQPQHF. DNA of the CDR3: TGTGCCAGCAAGGAAGGGGCGAGCAATCAGCCCCAGCATTTT. V gene TRBV28 combines with J gene TRBJ1-5, with D maybe TRBD1 (5 bases). The CDR3 runs to 14 residues. CDR1 and CDR2 from the germline V gene are MDHEN and SYDVKM. The ends were cut back, 7 bases at V and 1 base at J, with 11 bases in the middle.

The chain carries TRBV21-1 and TRBJ1-2; the D call of TRBD1 is as the table states it, not checked on the DNA. TRBV21-1 is listed as a pseudogene. This CDR3 contains 15 residues. The CDR3 sequence is CASRDRGYHNYGYTF. CDR3 bases: TGTGCCAGCAGGGACAGGGGCTATCATAACTATGGCTACACCTTC.

This clone came up once. The chain joins TRBV18 to TRBJ2-2, with 10 bases fitting TRBD1. J gave up 5 bases and V 3 bases, and 6 bases lay outside the gene matches. Germline V gives CDR1 KGHSH, CDR2 LQKENI. The CDR3 consists of 16 residues. The CDR3 region is CASSPTGGARTGELFF. The CDR3 DNA is TGTGCCAGCTCACCGACAGGGGGCGCAAGGACCGGGGAGCTGTTTTTT.

The chain couples TRBV6-2 or TRBV6-3 to TRBJ2-3, with D tentatively TRBD1 (5 bases). This CDR3 has 16 residues. Per germline, CDR1 MNHEY and CDR2 SVGEGT. The V gene lost 4 bases and the J gene lost 1 base, with 15 bases spanning the gap. The CDR3 loop reads CASSSRRQLGTDTQYF. As DNA, the CDR3 is TGTGCCAGCAGTTCACGTCGACAGCTAGGCACAGATACGCAGTATTTT.

CDR3 nucleotide sequence: TGTGCCACCTCTGGAGCCGGGGGGGCGGGCGAGACCCAGTACTTC. This gives the protein CATSGAGGAGETQYF. This chain uses TRBV5-6 with TRBJ2-5, with TRBD2 matching 8 bases. CDR1 SGHDT and CDR2 YYEEEE come from the germline V gene. The CDR3 loop spans 15 amino acids. Unmatched junction bases numbered 15, after V lost 9 bases and J lost 5 bases.

This chain links TRBV12-3 or TRBV12-4 with TRBJ2-1; TRBD2 is a possible D gene (5 bases). The CDR3 covers 11 residues. The V and J ends lost 2 bases and 12 bases respectively, with 8 bases between them. CDR3 DNA: TGTGCCAGCAGTTTAATGAGGGTGCAGTTCTTC. This gives the protein CASSLMRVQFF.

The chain combines TRBV5-4 with TRBJ2-2; 10 nucleotides align to TRBD1. The CDR3 sequence is 17 residues long. The germline V gene has CDR1 SGHNT and CDR2 YYREEE (reference sequence). V shed 3 bases, J shed 1 base, and the junction held 6 bases outside the gene matches. The CDR3 sequence is CASSSGTGALNTGELFF. In DNA, the CDR3 is TGTGCCAGCAGCTCCGGGACAGGGGCCTTGAACACCGGGGAGCTGTTTTTT. The full variable domain, rest sourced from reference TRBV5-4 and TRBJ2-2, is ETGVTQSPTHLIKTRGQQVTLRCSSQSGHNTVSWYQQALGQGPQFIFQYYREEENGRGNFPPRFSGLQFPNYSSELNVNALELDDSALYLCASSSGTGALNTGELFFGEGSRLTVL.

J is TRBJ2-5 and V is TRBV6-2 or TRBV6-3; D is perhaps TRBD1 (5 bases). From germline, CDR1 is MNHEY and CDR2 SVGEGT. The CDR3 sequence is 13 residues long. Trimming took off 3 bases at V and 5 bases at J, with 10 bases between the two ends. The CDR3 sequence is CASSYGKGETQYF. The CDR3 DNA sequence: TGTGCCAGCAGTTATGGAAAGGGGGAGACCCAGTACTTC.

This chain joins TRBV5-1 and TRBJ1-1; D may be TRBD1 (5 bases). Germline CDR1 is SGHRS and CDR2 is YFSETQ. Trimming pared 3 bases from V and 1 base from J, leaving 10 bases between. This CDR3 comprises 14 residues. CDR3 sequence reads: CASSSQGSNTEAFF. Written as DNA, the CDR3 is TGCGCCAGCAGCTCCCAGGGTTCGAACACTGAAGCTTTCTTT. The full variable domain, its missing parts supplied by reference TRBV5-1 and TRBJ1-1, is KAGVTQTPRYLIKTRGQQVTLSCSPISGHRSVSWYQQTPGQGLQFLFEYFSETQRNKGNFPGRFSGRQFSNSRSEMNVSTLELGDSALYLCASSSQGSNTEAFFGQGTRLTVV.

The table lists this clone with a count of one. The chain links TRBV18 to TRBJ2-4; D perhaps matches TRBD2 (6 bases). The V end was cut by 3 bases, the J end by 0 bases, with 21 bases between. The CDR3 sequence is 19 residues long. The germline V gene has CDR1 KGHSH and CDR2 LQKENI. The CDR3 DNA reads TGTGCCAGCTCACCTGGTCTACTAGCCGACCGTGAAGCCAAAAACATTCAGTACTTC. Its protein product is CASSPGLLADREAKNIQYF. Combining the CDR3 with reference TRBV18 and TRBJ2-4 gives the whole variable domain NAGVMQNPRHLVRRRGQEARLRCSPMKGHSHVYWYRQLPEEGLKFMVYLQKENIIDESGMPKERFSAEFPKEGPSILRIQQVVRGDSAAYFCASSPGLLADREAKNIQYFGAGTRLSVL.

This chain joins TRBV6-5 and TRBJ2-3; TRBD2 matches at 10 bases. Trimming at V came to 6 bases and at J to 3 bases, leaving 6 bases not matched to a gene. This CDR3 contains 15 residues. Germline CDR1 reads MNHEY; CDR2 reads SVGAGI. CDR3 protein: CASSQILAGTDTQYF. The CDR3 coding sequence is TGTGCCAGCAGCCAAATACTAGCGGGGACAGATACGCAGTATTTT.

The V and J genes are TRBV7-2 and TRBJ2-2; TRBD2 might be the D (5 bases). Per the germline V gene, CDR1 is SGHTA and CDR2 is FQGNSA. This CDR3 is built from 16 residues. V lost 1 base and J lost 0, with 9 bases in between. CDR3 loop: CASSLVGGSNTGELFF. The DNA of the CDR3 is TGTGCCAGCAGCTTAGTCGGCGGGTCGAACACCGGGGAGCTGTTTTTT.

This chain joins TRBV6-5 and TRBJ1-1; TRBD1 is a possible D gene (5 bases). V lost 2 bases, J lost 2 bases, and 6 bases lay in between. The CDR3 extends over 13 amino acids. CDR1 is MNHEY, CDR2 SVGAGI, per germline. CDR3 in amino acids: CASSYQGNTEAFF. The CDR3 bases are TGTGCCAGCAGTTACCAGGGTAACACTGAAGCTTTCTTT.

The chain links TRBV27 to TRBJ2-7; possibly TRBD2 for D (7 bases). V shed 0 bases and J shed 3 bases, with 12 bases lying between them. The CDR3 runs 15 residues. Per the germline V gene, CDR1 is MNHEY and CDR2 is SMNVEV (reference sequence). This chain's CDR3 is CASSLSGGASYEQYF. The CDR3 region has the DNA TGTGCCAGCAGTTTATCGGGGGGGGCCAGCTACGAGCAGTACTTC.

This clone was counted between two and nine times. The chain recombines TRBV9 with TRBJ2-7; D perhaps matches TRBD2 (6 bases). Trimming stripped 0 bases from V and 1 base from J, with 11 bases between. This CDR3 comprises 15 residues. CDR1 and CDR2 (germline): SGDLS, YYNGEE. CDR3 residues: CASSVEPGRSYEQYF. CDR3 bases: TGTGCCAGCAGCGTAGAACCCGGGAGATCCTACGAGCAGTACTTC.

This sequence joins TRBV19 and TRBJ1-6; D call uncertain. The germline gives CDR1 LNHDA, CDR2 SQIVND (reference sequence). The CDR3 covers 14 residues. The V gene lost 7 bases and the J gene lost 8 bases, with 15 bases spanning the gap. CDR3 protein: CASKSLAVYSPLHF. Written as DNA, the CDR3 is TGTGCCAGTAAGTCCCTGGCAGTCTATTCACCCCTCCACTTT.

The chain has TRBV23-1 and TRBJ2-7, with 9 bases fitting TRBD1. TRBV23-1 is an ORF, and what it does is uncertain. Trimming cost V 2 bases and J 6 bases; bases outside gene matches: 5. The CDR3 is 14 residues long. Here the CDR3 DNA reads TGCGCCAGCAGTCAACGGGACAGGGATGGCGAGCAGTACTTC. This sequence encodes CASSQRDRDGEQYF.

As regards this clone: One junction end disagrees with the germline gene, perhaps due to a read error. This sample also contains other DNA sequences that code for the same CDR3. V gene TRBV2 combines with J gene TRBJ2-3; TRBD2 matches 8 bases. Germline V gene data show CDR1 as SNHLY and CDR2 as FYNNEI. The CDR3 length is 16 residues. The CDR3 spells CASSEVGLAGGDTQYF. CDR3 bases: TGTGCTAGCAGCGAAGTTGGTCTAGCGGGCGGGGATACGCAGTATTTT. Full variable domain (missing parts from reference TRBV2 and TRBJ2-3): EPEVTQTPSHQVTQMGQEVILRCVPISNHLYFYWYRQILGQKVEFLVSFYNNEISEKSEIFDDQFSVERPDGSNFTLKIRSTKLEDSAMYFCASSEVGLAGGDTQYFGPGTRLTVL.

V is TRBV7-2 and J is TRBJ1-1; possible D gene TRBD1, 5 bases. The germline V gene has CDR1 SGHTA and CDR2 FQGNSA. The CDR3 consists of 14 residues. V was pared by 2 bases and J by 12 bases, with 19 bases between. DNA of the CDR3: TGTGCCAGCAGCTTACGGCAGGGTTACGTAGAAACTTTCTTT. It specifies CASSLRQGYVETFF.

The gene calls are TRBV28 and TRBJ2-1; 12 nucleotides align to TRBD1. Unmatched junction bases numbered 6, after V lost 5 bases and J lost 7 bases. Germline CDR1 and CDR2: MDHEN and SYDVKM. The CDR3 extends over 15 amino acids. The CDR3 DNA follows: TGTGCCAGCAGTCACCGGGACAGGGGGCGTAATGAGCAGTTCTTC. As protein: CASSHRDRGRNEQFF.

V is TRBV7-3 and J is TRBJ2-3; TRBD2 matches 14 bases. The trim removed 5 bases at V and 3 bases at J, leaving 7 bases unmatched. CDR3 length: 17 residues. CDR1 is SGHTA, CDR2 FQGTGA, per germline. DNA of the CDR3: TGTGCCAGCAGCCGCGGGACTAGCGGGAGAAGGACAGATACGCAGTATTTT. It encodes CASSRGTSGRRTDTQYF.

This clone has a single count. The J gene is TRBJ2-2, the V gene TRBV5-4; D may be TRBD1 (6 bases). Germline-derived CDR1 and CDR2 are SGHNT and YYREEE (reference sequence). V dropped 4 bases and J dropped 1 base, with 11 bases sitting between them. CDR3 length: 15 residues. The CDR3 region has the DNA TGTGCCAGCAGCCTTCCGGGACAGAACACCGGGGAGCTGTTTTTT. This codes for CASSLPGQNTGELFF.

This clone occurred once. Written as DNA, the CDR3 is TGTGCCAGCAGCTCGACAGGGGAGAAAGAGACCCAGTACTTC. It specifies CASSSTGEKETQYF. The chain couples TRBV7-6 to TRBJ2-5; 8 bases fit TRBD1. The germline V gene encodes CDR1 SGHVS and CDR2 FNYEAQ. The CDR3 spans 14 residues. The trim removed 4 bases at V and 3 bases at J, leaving 4 bases unmatched.

This chain uses TRBV5-6 with TRBJ2-2; 7 positions agree with TRBD1. Germline trimming cut 5 bases from V and 4 bases from J; bases unmatched to any gene: 11. CDR1 and CDR2 (germline): SGHDT, YYEEEE. The CDR3 is made up of 16 amino acids. CDR3 amino acids: CASRPADRAGTGELFF. DNA for the CDR3: TGTGCCAGCAGACCAGCCGACAGGGCGGGCACCGGGGAGCTGTTTTTT.

CDR3 loop: CASTLPSVTGDGKDTQYF. In DNA, the CDR3 is TGTGCCAGCACCTTACCCTCCGTGACAGGGGATGGTAAAGATACGCAGTATTTT. V usage is TRBV5-6 and J usage is TRBJ2-3; TRBD1 matches at 8 bases. There are 18 residues in the CDR3. Germline lookup yields CDR1 SGHDT and CDR2 YYEEEE. Losses at the gene ends were 6 bases for V and 5 bases for J; bases not matched to a gene: 20. The full variable domain, with the rest looked up from reference TRBV5-6 and TRBJ2-3, is DAGVTQSPTHLIKTRGQQVTLRCSPKSGHDTVSWYQQALGQGPQFIFQYYEEEERQRGNFPDRFSGHQFPNYSSELNVNALLLGDSALYLCASTLPSVTGDGKDTQYFGPGTRLTVL.

The chain recombines TRBV10-3 with TRBJ1-2; 7 bases are a match to TRBD1. This CDR3 comprises 15 residues. Germline loops: CDR1 ENHRY, CDR2 SYGVKD. The J segment lost 8 bases and the V segment lost 0 bases, leaving 9 bases of the junction unmatched. The CDR3 loop reads CAISESLRGLEGYTF. The DNA of the CDR3 is TGTGCCATCAGTGAGTCGTTGAGGGGGCTAGAGGGCTACACCTTC.